A single sample gave rise to the 28 T cell receptor beta chains below, sequenced in a study of cytomegalovirus exposure and HLA in healthy donors (dated by TCRdb to the late 2010s). Library creation used the immunoSEQ multiplex PCR assay. For the multiplex PCR, a mixture combining 60 forward primers for TCR Vbeta segments and 13 reverse primers for TCR Jbeta segments was used. The source is immuneACCESS, and TCRdb retained only in-frame sequences with V and J called. Part of the clones is not carried over; for the studies checked, unresolved V genes explain less than half of this, and the remainder is unexplained. The sample records 100,000 to 150,000 clones, around 80% of which are singletons. About a tenth of the sample is in the top ten clones. The specimen sequenced was PBMCs. All receptors derive from a man aged 25 to 45 in good health and CMV-seropositive.

The genes are TRBV7-6 and TRBJ2-7; a weak D match, TRBD1 (7 bases). V dropped 5 bases and J dropped 4 bases, with 9 bases sitting between them. In germline, CDR1 is SGHVS, CDR2 FNYEAQ. This CDR3 has 12 amino acids. CDR3 coding DNA: TGTGCCAGCAGCCCAGGGGGGTACGAGCAGTACTTC. Translated, it gives CASSPGGYEQYF. The full variable domain, in which reference TRBV7-6 and TRBJ2-7 provide the parts outside the CDR3, is GAGVSQSPRYKVTKRGQDVALRCDPISGHVSLYWYRQALGQGPEFLTYFNYEAQQDKSGLPNDRFSAERPEGSISTLTIQRTEQRDSAMYRCASSPGGYEQYFGPGTRLTVT.

There are a few counts of this clone. The gene calls are TRBV5-6 and TRBJ1-1, with D possibly matching TRBD1 (6 bases). The CDR3 contains 16 residues. Germline assignment: CDR1 SGHDT and CDR2 YYEEEE. Trimming took 4 bases from V and 0 from J, leaving 16 bases between them. This chain's CDR3 is CASSGLLGDMNTEAFF. CDR3 nucleotides: TGTGCCAGCAGCGGGTTGTTGGGGGACATGAACACTGAAGCTTTCTTT.

Only one count was recorded for this clone. The rearrangement links TRBV28 to TRBJ2-5; 7 bases align to TRBD1. Trimming at V came to 5 bases and at J to 5 bases, leaving 8 bases not matched to a gene. The CDR3 is made up of 14 amino acids. Germline V lookup: CDR1 MDHEN, CDR2 SYDVKM. DNA of the CDR3: TGTGCCAGCAGTAGAAGGGGGCGCGGGGAGACCCAGTACTTC. Amino acids: CASSRRGRGETQYF. Together with reference TRBV28 and TRBJ2-5, the CDR3 gives the full variable domain: DVKVTQSSRYLVKRTGEKVFLECVQDMDHENMFWYRQDPGLGLRLIYFSYDVKMKEKGDIPEGYSVSREKKERFSLILESASTNQTSMYLCASSRRGRGETQYFGPGTRLLVL.

The chain carries TRBV25-1 and TRBJ2-1; 7 positions match TRBD2. V dropped 5 bases and J dropped 9; count of bases not matched to a gene: 16. This CDR3 comprises 16 residues. Looked up from germline, CDR1 is MGHDK and CDR2 is SYGVNS. CDR3 region: CASSPLPAGVLGEQFF. The CDR3 DNA sequence: TGTGCCAGCAGTCCACTACCCGCGGGAGTTCTCGGTGAGCAGTTCTTC.

The chain carries TRBV7-3 and TRBJ2-7; 9 bases line up with TRBD1. This CDR3 comprises 15 residues. After removal of 5 bases from V and 4 bases from J, the junction contained 9 bases not matched to a gene. Germline lookup yields CDR1 SGHTA and CDR2 FQGTGA. The CDR3 loop reads CASSVNSGTGYEQYF. CDR3 in DNA: TGTGCCAGCAGCGTGAATTCCGGGACAGGGTACGAGCAGTACTTC.

This clone was detected a few times. This chain joins TRBV5-6 and TRBJ2-7; 7 bases match TRBD1. Germline CDR1 reads SGHDT; CDR2 reads YYEEEE. This CDR3 contains 15 residues. V dropped 6 bases and J dropped 4; count of bases not matched to a gene: 13. The CDR3 DNA sequence: TGTGCCAGCACCAAACAACAGGGGAGCCTGTACGAGCAGTACTTC. This sequence encodes CASTKQQGSLYEQYF.

The chain uses TRBV10-3 and TRBJ2-7; D unresolved. V shed 6 bases and J shed 2 bases, with 5 bases lying between them. This CDR3 region has 11 residues. The germline gives CDR1 ENHRY, CDR2 SYGVKD. CDR3 residues: CAISATYEQYF. CDR3 nucleotide sequence: TGTGCCATCAGCGCGACCTACGAGCAGTACTTC.

This clone has only a few counts. The chain is built from TRBV18 and TRBJ1-5; 7 positions agree with TRBD1. Germline trimming cut 5 bases from V and 6 bases from J; bases unmatched to any gene: 4. The CDR3 loop spans 13 amino acids. In germline, CDR1 is KGHSH, CDR2 LQKENI. CDR3 bases: TGTGCCAGCTCATTGGACAGGTTTCAGCCCCAGCATTTT. It codes for CASSLDRFQPQHF.

This clone was seen a handful of times. The J gene is TRBJ1-1, the V gene TRBV29-1; D is ambiguous. Germline CDR1 and CDR2: SQVTM and ANQGSEA. The V end was cut by 4 bases, the J end by 0 bases, with 6 bases between. The CDR3 covers 12 residues. Written as DNA, the CDR3 is TGCAGCGTTGGAGGAATGAACACTGAAGCTTTCTTT. The encoded protein is CSVGGMNTEAFF.

This rearrangement joins TRBV11-2 to TRBJ2-7; a weak D match, TRBD2 (6 bases). The V gene lost 4 bases and the J gene lost 6 bases, with 19 bases spanning the gap. Germline V gene data show CDR1 as SGHAT and CDR2 as FQNNGV. The CDR3 length is 15 residues. The CDR3 loop is CASSSLGGGVGEQYF. CDR3 nucleotide sequence: TGTGCCAGCAGCTCTCTCGGGGGTGGGGTAGGCGAGCAGTACTTC.

This rearrangement joins TRBV18 to TRBJ2-3, with 11 nucleotides matching TRBD2. Germline CDR1 and CDR2: KGHSH and LQKENI. V trimming: 3 bases; J trimming: 2 bases; junction bases outside the gene matches: 1. The CDR3 consists of 15 residues. The CDR3, as DNA: TGTGCCAGCTCACCGGGACTAGCGGTCACAGATACGCAGTATTTT. Translation gives CASSPGLAVTDTQYF. The variable domain in full, completed from reference TRBV18 and TRBJ2-3, reads NAGVMQNPRHLVRRRGQEARLRCSPMKGHSHVYWYRQLPEEGLKFMVYLQKENIIDESGMPKERFSAEFPKEGPSILRIQQVVRGDSAAYFCASSPGLAVTDTQYFGPGTRLTVL.

The chain joins TRBV6-5 to TRBJ1-1; 10 bases align to TRBD1. V was pared by 6 bases and J by 6 bases, with 7 bases of the junction left unmatched. Germline CDR1 is MNHEY and CDR2 is SVGAGI. The CDR3 totals 14 residues. The CDR3 DNA reads as TGTGCCAGCAGCAGCAGACAGGGGGCCGCTGAAGCTTTCTTT. Residues: CASSSRQGAAEAFF.

This clone was observed once. The chain recombines TRBV7-7 with TRBJ2-1, with TRBD2 matching 8 bases. The CDR3 has 16 amino acids. The V gene's germline CDR1 is SSHAT and CDR2 FNYEAQ (reference sequence). The trim removed 5 bases at V and 10 bases at J, leaving 16 bases unmatched. The CDR3 coding sequence is TGTGCCAGCAGCCCGGGGGGGGCGGGATTAGCTAAGGAGCAGTTCTTC. Translation: CASSPGGAGLAKEQFF.

The chain carries TRBV18 and TRBJ1-1, with D unclear. Germline V gives CDR1 KGHSH, CDR2 LQKENI. This CDR3 is 12 amino acids long. Trimming shortened V by 2 bases and J by 6 bases, and 7 bases separated the two germline ends. The CDR3 sequence: CASSPVTAEAFF. DNA for the CDR3: TGTGCCAGCTCACCAGTCACAGCTGAAGCTTTCTTT.

The genes are TRBV5-1 and TRBJ2-2; D perhaps matches TRBD1 (6 bases). Germline V gives CDR1 SGHRS, CDR2 YFSETQ. V lost 4 bases and J lost 12, with 13 bases in between. This CDR3 is 12 amino acids long. Here the CDR3 DNA reads TGCGCCAGCAGCCCGGAACAGGGAAAGCTGTTTTTT. Amino acid sequence: CASSPEQGKLFF. Variable domain in full (rest from reference TRBV5-1 and TRBJ2-2): KAGVTQTPRYLIKTRGQQVTLSCSPISGHRSVSWYQQTPGQGLQFLFEYFSETQRNKGNFPGRFSGRQFSNSRSEMNVSTLELGDSALYLCASSPEQGKLFFGEGSRLTVL.

The rearrangement links TRBV7-2 to TRBJ1-2; 8 bases are a match to TRBD1. V shed 3 bases and J 4 bases; nucleotides not matched to a gene: 4. The CDR3 loop spans 14 amino acids. The germline V gene has CDR1 SGHTA and CDR2 FQGNSA. In DNA, the CDR3 is TGTGCCAGCAGCTTCGCAGACAGGGGCTATGGCTACACCTTC. Translating gives CASSFADRGYGYTF.

The chain employs TRBV5-4 and TRBJ2-3; 9 bases are shared with TRBD1. Per germline, CDR1 SGHNT and CDR2 YYREEE (reference sequence). CDR3 length equals 13 residues. The trim removed 7 bases at V and 5 bases at J, leaving 5 bases unmatched. CDR3 DNA sequence: TGTGCCAGCTTGGGACAGGGACAAGATACGCAGTATTTT. This codes for CASLGQGQDTQYF.

This chain links TRBV5-1 with TRBJ2-3; TRBD2 is a possible D gene (5 bases). The CDR3 has 15 amino acids. Per germline, CDR1 SGHRS and CDR2 YFSETQ. Deletions cut 2 bases from V and 5 bases from J, with 15 bases between. The CDR3 nucleotides read TGCGCCAGCAGCTTATGGGCGGGCCTTGGAGATACGCAGTATTTT. Its translation is CASSLWAGLGDTQYF.

This chain connects TRBV7-9 to TRBJ2-7, with D perhaps matching TRBD2 (6 bases). Germline V CDR1 and CDR2: SEHNR, FQNEAQ (reference sequence). V lost 1 base and J lost 9, with 13 bases in between. CDR3 length: 13 amino acids. CDR3 DNA: TGTGCCAGCAGCTTAGAAAGGGACGGGGGGCAGTACTTC. It specifies CASSLERDGGQYF.

The chain uses TRBV19 and TRBJ2-3; 12 nucleotides align to TRBD2. Germline V gives CDR1 LNHDA, CDR2 SQIVND (reference sequence). CDR3 length: 17 residues. With 3 bases clipped from V and 7 bases from J, the junction kept 11 bases outside the gene matches. The DNA for the CDR3 is TGTGCCAGTAGTATGACTAGCGGGAGTTCGTTAGGAAATACGCAGTATTTT. This gives the protein CASSMTSGSSLGNTQYF.

The rearrangement joins TRBV6-5 to TRBJ2-4, with TRBD2 as a possible D gene (5 bases). V was pared by 0 bases and J by 9 bases, with 15 bases between. CDR3 length: 15 residues. Germline V gene data show CDR1 as MNHEY and CDR2 as SVGAGI. The CDR3 protein is CASSYSVPGVGIQYF. In nucleotides, the CDR3 is TGTGCCAGCAGTTACTCAGTTCCCGGGGTTGGCATTCAGTACTTC.

The chain links TRBV7-9 to TRBJ2-7; D not certain. This CDR3 has 15 residues. V was pared by 1 base and J by 1 base, with 11 bases between. CDR1 and CDR2 (germline): SEHNR, FQNEAQ (reference sequence). DNA of the CDR3: TGTGCCAGCAGCTTAGTGGCCCCAGGTTCCTACGAGCAGTACTTC. Translating gives CASSLVAPGSYEQYF.

V is TRBV19 and J is TRBJ2-5; weak D call: TRBD1 (5 bases). Trimming took 1 base from V and 7 from J, leaving 19 bases between them. CDR1 and CDR2 (germline): LNHDA, SQIVND (reference sequence). The CDR3 sequence is 16 residues long. This chain's CDR3 is CASSIVRTSTRGTQYF. CDR3 bases: TGTGCCAGTAGTATAGTTAGGACAAGTACTCGAGGGACCCAGTACTTC.

The V gene is TRBV2, the J gene TRBJ2-5, with 8 bases that match TRBD1. Trimming took 5 bases from V and 4 from J; bases not matched to a gene: 9. Germline assignment: CDR1 SNHLY and CDR2 FYNNEI. The CDR3 extends over 15 amino acids. The CDR3 coding sequence is TGTGCCAGCAGTTTCTACAGGGGGGATGGAGAGACCCAGTACTTC. Translation: CASSFYRGDGETQYF.

The V gene is TRBV10-3, the J gene TRBJ2-7; possible D gene TRBD2, 5 bases. The V end was cut by 10 bases, the J end by 6 bases, with 19 bases between. This CDR3 is 13 amino acids long. CDR1 and CDR2 (germline): ENHRY, SYGVKD. The CDR3 is CATQSSPSSEQYF. The CDR3 DNA reads TGTGCCACCCAATCTAGCCCGTCGAGCGAGCAGTACTTC.

The chain has TRBV4-1 and TRBJ2-7, with 8 bases matching TRBD1. Germline loops: CDR1 MGHRA, CDR2 YSYEKL. The J segment lost 2 bases and the V segment lost 1 base, leaving 7 bases of the junction unmatched. The CDR3 sequence is 16 residues long. The CDR3 sequence: CASSQGPDRATYEQYF. CDR3 DNA sequence: TGCGCCAGCAGCCAAGGGCCGGACAGGGCTACCTACGAGCAGTACTTC.

The chain links TRBV4-3 to TRBJ2-7, with a weak D call TRBD2 (5 bases). The CDR3 runs 13 residues. Germline-derived CDR1 and CDR2 are LGHNA and YSLEER. V was trimmed by 0 bases and J by 2 bases, leaving 5 bases between them. CDR3 amino acids: CASSQDGAYEQYF. CDR3 coding DNA: TGCGCCAGCAGCCAAGACGGGGCCTACGAGCAGTACTTC.

The chain uses TRBV6-5 and TRBJ1-1; 8 bases agree with TRBD1. The CDR3 runs to 14 residues. Trimming took 6 bases from V and 1 from J; bases not matched to a gene: 4. Germline assignment: CDR1 MNHEY and CDR2 SVGAGI. CDR3 nucleotides: TGTGCCAGCAGACCCGGGACAGGGAACACTGAAGCTTTCTTT. Translating gives CASRPGTGNTEAFF.